This TCR beta chain was identified during a study of blood T cell repertoires in COVID-19. The CDR3 has 13 residues. The V end was cut by 2 bases, the J end by 8 bases, with 12 bases between. From germline, CDR1 is KGHSH and CDR2 LQKENI. Profiling relied on immunoSEQ multiplex PCR, and the TCRdb table lists in-frame clones only, not all of them. Here the sample spans 280,000 or so clones, nearly 90% being singletons. Material: PBMCs or T cells enriched from blood (not recorded which). The source of this sequence is a woman aged 50 to 65 who had been exposed to COVID-19. V gene TRBV18 combines with J gene TRBJ1-2; TRBD1 is a possible D gene (5 bases). The CDR3 is CASSPTREGGYTF. The CDR3 DNA is TGTGCCAGCTCACCAACCAGGGAAGGGGGCTACACCTTC.